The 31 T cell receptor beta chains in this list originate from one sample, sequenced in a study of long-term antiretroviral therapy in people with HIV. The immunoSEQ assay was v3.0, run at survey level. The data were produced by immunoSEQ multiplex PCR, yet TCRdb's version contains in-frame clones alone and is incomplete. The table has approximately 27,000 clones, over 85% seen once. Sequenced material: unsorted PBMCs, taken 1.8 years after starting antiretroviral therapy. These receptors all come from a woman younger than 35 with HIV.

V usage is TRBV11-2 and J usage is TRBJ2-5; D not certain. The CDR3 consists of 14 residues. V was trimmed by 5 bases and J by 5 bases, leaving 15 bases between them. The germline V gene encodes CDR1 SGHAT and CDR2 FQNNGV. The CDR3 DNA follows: TGTGCCAGCAGCCGTGGAAAGGCTAGGGAGACCCAGTACTTC. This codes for CASSRGKARETQYF.

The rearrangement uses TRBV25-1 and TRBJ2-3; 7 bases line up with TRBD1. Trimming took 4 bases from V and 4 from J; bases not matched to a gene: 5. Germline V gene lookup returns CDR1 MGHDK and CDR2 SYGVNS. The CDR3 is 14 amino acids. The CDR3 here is CASSVSGGADTQYF. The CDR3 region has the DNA TGTGCCAGCAGTGTATCAGGGGGAGCAGATACGCAGTATTTT.

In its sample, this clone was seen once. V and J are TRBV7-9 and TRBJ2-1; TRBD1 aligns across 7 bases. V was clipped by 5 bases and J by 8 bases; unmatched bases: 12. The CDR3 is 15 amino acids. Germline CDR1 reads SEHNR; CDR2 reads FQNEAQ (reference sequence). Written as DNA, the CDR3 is TGTGCCAGCAGCGCCAACCCCCAGGGGGTCCATGAGCAGTTCTTC. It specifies CASSANPQGVHEQFF.

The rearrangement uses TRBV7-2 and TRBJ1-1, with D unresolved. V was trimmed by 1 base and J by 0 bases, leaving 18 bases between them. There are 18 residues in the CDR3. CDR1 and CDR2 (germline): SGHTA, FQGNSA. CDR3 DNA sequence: TGTGCCAGCAGCTTAGAGGCAATATCAGCGGTTATGAACACTGAAGCTTTCTTT. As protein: CASSLEAISAVMNTEAFF.

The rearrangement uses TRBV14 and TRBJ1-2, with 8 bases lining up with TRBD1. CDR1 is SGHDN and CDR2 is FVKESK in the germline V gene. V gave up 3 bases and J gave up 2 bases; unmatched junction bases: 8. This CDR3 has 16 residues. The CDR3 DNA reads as TGTGCCAGCAGCCACGGACAGGGATGGGCAAACTATGGCTACACCTTC. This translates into CASSHGQGWANYGYTF.

The CDR3 loop is CASSSRTSGSTDTQYF. The CDR3 DNA reads TGTGCCAGCAGTTCCAGGACTAGCGGAAGCACAGATACGCAGTATTTT. The chain links TRBV6-5 to TRBJ2-3; TRBD2 agrees at 10 bases. After removal of 4 bases from V and 0 bases from J, the junction contained 4 bases not matched to a gene. The CDR3 has 16 residues. The germline V gene encodes CDR1 MNHEY and CDR2 SVGAGI.

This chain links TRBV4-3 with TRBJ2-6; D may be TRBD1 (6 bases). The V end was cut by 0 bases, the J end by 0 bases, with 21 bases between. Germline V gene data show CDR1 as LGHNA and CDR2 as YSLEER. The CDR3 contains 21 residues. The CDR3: CASSQDYGADSLFSGANVLTF. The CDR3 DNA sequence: TGCGCCAGCAGCCAAGATTATGGGGCGGACAGCCTCTTCTCTGGGGCCAACGTCCTGACTTTC.

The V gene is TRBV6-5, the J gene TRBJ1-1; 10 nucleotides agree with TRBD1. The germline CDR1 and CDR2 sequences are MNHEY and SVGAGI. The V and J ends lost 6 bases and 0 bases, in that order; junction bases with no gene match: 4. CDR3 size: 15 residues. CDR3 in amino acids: CASSPDRGLNTEAFF. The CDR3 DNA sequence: TGTGCCAGCAGCCCAGACAGGGGGCTGAACACTGAAGCTTTCTTT.

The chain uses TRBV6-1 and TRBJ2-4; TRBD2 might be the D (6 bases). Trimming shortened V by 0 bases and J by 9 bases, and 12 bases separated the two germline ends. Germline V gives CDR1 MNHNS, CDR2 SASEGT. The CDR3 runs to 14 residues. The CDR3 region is CASSEAGEASIQYF. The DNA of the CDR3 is TGTGCCAGCAGTGAAGCGGGGGAGGCTAGCATTCAGTACTTC.

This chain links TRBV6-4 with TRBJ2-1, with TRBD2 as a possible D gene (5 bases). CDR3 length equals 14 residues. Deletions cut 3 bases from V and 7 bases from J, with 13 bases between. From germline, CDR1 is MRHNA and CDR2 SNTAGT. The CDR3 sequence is CASSEVAKGNEQFF. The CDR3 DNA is TGTGCCAGCAGTGAGGTAGCGAAAGGGAATGAGCAGTTCTTC.

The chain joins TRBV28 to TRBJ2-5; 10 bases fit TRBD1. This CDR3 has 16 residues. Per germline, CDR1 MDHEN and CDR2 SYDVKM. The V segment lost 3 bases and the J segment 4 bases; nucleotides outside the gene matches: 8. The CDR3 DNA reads TGTGCCAGCAGTTTGCCCCCGGGACAGGGGTCAGAGACCCAGTACTTC. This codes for CASSLPPGQGSETQYF.

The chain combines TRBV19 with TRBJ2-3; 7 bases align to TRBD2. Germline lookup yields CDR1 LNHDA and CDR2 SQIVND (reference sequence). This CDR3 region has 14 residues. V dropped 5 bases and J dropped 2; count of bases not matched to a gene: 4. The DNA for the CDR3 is TGTGCCAGTAGTTGGCTAGCGGCCACAGATACGCAGTATTTT. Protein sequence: CASSWLAATDTQYF.

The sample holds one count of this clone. DNA of the CDR3: TGCGCCAGCAGCGGCCAGACAGGGATCGAGGAGACCCAGTACTTC. Translated: CASSGQTGIEETQYF. The V gene is TRBV5-1, the J gene TRBJ2-5; 7 positions agree with TRBD1. The V gene end was trimmed by 4 bases and the J gene end by 5 bases; junction bases not matched to a gene: 11. The germline gives CDR1 SGHRS, CDR2 YFSETQ. The CDR3 length is 15 residues.

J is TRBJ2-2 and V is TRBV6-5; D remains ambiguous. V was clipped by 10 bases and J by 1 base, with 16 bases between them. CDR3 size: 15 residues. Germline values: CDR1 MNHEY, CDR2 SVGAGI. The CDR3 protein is CATNRGSWNTGELFF. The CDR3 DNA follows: TGTGCCACTAACCGCGGTTCTTGGAACACCGGGGAGCTGTTTTTT.

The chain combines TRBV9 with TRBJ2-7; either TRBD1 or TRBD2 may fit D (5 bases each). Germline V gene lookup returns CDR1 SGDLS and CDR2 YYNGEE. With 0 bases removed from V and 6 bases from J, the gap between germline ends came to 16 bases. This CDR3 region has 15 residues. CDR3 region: CASSVGEGTGFEQYF. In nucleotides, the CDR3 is TGTGCCAGCAGCGTAGGAGAAGGGACCGGGTTCGAGCAGTACTTC.

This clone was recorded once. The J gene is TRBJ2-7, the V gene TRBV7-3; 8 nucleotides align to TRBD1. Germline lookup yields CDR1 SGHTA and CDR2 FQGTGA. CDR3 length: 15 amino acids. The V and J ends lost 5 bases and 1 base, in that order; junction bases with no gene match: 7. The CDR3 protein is CASSPGQGPSYEQYF. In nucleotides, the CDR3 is TGTGCCAGCAGCCCTGGACAGGGCCCTTCCTACGAGCAGTACTTC.

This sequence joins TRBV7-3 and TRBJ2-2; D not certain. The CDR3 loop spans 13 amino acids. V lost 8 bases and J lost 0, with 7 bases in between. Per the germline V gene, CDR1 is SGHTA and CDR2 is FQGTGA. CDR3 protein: CASRASNTGELFF. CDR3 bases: TGTGCCAGCCGAGCGTCGAACACCGGGGAGCTGTTTTTT.

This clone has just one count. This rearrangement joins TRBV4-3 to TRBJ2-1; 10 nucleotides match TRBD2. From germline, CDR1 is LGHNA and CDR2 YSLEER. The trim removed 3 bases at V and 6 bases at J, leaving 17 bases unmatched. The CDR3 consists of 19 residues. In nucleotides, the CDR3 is TGCGCCAGCAGCCACCAATTCTTCCAAGCGGGAGGGCTCCCCAATGAGCAGTTCTTC. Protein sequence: CASSHQFFQAGGLPNEQFF.

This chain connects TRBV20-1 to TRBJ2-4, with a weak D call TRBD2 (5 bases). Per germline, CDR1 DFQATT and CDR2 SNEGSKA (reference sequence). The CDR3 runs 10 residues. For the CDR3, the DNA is TGCACCTCTGCGGAGGACATTCAGTACTTC. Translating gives CTSAEDIQYF.

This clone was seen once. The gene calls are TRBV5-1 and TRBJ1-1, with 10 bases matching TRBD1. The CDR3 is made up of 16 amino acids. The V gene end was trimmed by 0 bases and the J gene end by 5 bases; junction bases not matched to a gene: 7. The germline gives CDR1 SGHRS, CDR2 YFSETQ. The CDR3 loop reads CASSLADRGLETEAFF. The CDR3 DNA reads TGCGCCAGCAGCTTGGCCGACAGGGGGCTTGAAACTGAAGCTTTCTTT. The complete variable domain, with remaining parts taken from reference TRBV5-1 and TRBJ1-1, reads KAGVTQTPRYLIKTRGQQVTLSCSPISGHRSVSWYQQTPGQGLQFLFEYFSETQRNKGNFPGRFSGRQFSNSRSEMNVSTLELGDSALYLCASSLADRGLETEAFFGQGTRLTVV.

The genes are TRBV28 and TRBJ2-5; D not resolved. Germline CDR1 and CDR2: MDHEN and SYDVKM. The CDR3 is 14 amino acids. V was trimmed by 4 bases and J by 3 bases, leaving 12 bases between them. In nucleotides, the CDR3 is TGTGCCAGCAGTTACCTGTTAGAGAAAGAGACCCAGTACTTC. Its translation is CASSYLLEKETQYF.

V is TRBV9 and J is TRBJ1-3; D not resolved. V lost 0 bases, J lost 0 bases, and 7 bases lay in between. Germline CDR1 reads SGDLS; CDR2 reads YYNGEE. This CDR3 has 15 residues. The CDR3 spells CASSVVGSSGNTIYF. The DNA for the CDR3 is TGTGCCAGCAGCGTAGTAGGTAGCTCTGGAAACACCATATATTTT. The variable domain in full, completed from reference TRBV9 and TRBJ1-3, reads DSGVTQTPKHLITATGQRVTLRCSPRSGDLSVYWYQQSLDQGLQFLIQYYNGEERAKGNILERFSAQQFPDLHSELNLSSLELGDSALYFCASSVVGSSGNTIYFGEGSWLTVV.

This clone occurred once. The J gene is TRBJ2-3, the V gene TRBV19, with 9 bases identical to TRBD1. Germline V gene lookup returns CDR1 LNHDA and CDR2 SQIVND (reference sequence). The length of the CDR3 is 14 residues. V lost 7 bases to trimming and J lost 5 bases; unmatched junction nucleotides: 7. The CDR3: CASMGQGEIDTQYF. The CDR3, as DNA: TGTGCCAGTATGGGACAGGGCGAGATAGATACGCAGTATTTT.

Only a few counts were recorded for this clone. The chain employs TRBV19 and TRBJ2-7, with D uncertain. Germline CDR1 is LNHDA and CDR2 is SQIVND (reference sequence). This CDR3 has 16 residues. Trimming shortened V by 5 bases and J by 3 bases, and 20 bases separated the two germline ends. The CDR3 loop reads CASSAPSLGGRYEQYF. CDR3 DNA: TGTGCCAGTAGTGCCCCCAGCCTGGGTGGCCGCTACGAGCAGTACTTC.

CDR3 loop: CASSLPPGTGNTIYF. CDR3 nucleotides: TGTGCCAGCAGTTTACCCCCCGGGACAGGGAACACCATATATTTT. The chain couples TRBV27 to TRBJ1-3; 9 bases match TRBD1. Germline CDR1 reads MNHEY; CDR2 reads SMNVEV (reference sequence). Germline trimming cut 2 bases from V and 7 bases from J; bases unmatched to any gene: 6. The CDR3 is made up of 15 amino acids.

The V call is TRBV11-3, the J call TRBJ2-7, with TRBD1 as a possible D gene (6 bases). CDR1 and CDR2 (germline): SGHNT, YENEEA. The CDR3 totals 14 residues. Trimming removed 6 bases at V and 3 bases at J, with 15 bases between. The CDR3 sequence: CASSTGQAFYEQYF. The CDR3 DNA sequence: TGTGCCAGCAGTACGGGACAAGCCTTCTACGAGCAGTACTTC.

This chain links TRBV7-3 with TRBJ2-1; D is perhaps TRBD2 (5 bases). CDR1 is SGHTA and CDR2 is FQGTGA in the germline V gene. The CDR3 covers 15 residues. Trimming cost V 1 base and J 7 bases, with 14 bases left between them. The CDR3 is CASSLSNGMRNEQFF. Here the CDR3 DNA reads TGTGCCAGCAGCTTAAGTAACGGGATGCGAAATGAGCAGTTCTTC.

CDR3 amino acids: CASGSSYNEQFF. The CDR3 DNA reads TGTGCCAGCGGCAGCTCCTACAATGAGCAGTTCTTC. The V call is TRBV7-6, the J call TRBJ2-1; D not certain. The CDR3 runs to 12 residues. Per germline, CDR1 SGHVS and CDR2 FNYEAQ. The V end lost 8 bases, the J end lost 0 bases, and 5 bases lay between the germline ends.

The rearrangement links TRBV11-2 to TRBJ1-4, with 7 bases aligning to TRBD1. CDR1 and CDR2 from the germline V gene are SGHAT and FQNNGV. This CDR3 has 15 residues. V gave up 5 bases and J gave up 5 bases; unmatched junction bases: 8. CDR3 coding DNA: TGTGCCAGCAGCCAACAGGGGTTGTTGAATGAAAAACTGTTTTTT. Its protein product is CASSQQGLLNEKLFF.

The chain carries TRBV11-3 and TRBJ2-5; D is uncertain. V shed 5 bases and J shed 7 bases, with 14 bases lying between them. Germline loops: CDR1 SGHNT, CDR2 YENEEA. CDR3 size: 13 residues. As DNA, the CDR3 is TGTGCCAGCAGCACGCGGACCCCCGCGACCCAGTACTTC. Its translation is CASSTRTPATQYF.

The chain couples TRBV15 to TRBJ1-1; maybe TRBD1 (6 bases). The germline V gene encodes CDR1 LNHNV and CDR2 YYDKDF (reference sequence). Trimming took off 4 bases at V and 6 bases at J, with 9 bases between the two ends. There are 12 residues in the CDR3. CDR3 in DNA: TGTGCCACCAGCACCGGACAGTCTGAAGCTTTCTTT. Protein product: CATSTGQSEAFF.